This T cell receptor beta chain was sequenced for a study of blood T cells in healthy people across ages. Through a sample-barcoded 5' primer and a J-beta primer mix, a second PCR was run for about 6 to 11 cycles. TCRdb fed the 5' RACE reads into MiXCR, producing one record per CDR3 protein. The sample holds about 800,000 distinct CDR3 sequences, around a quarter seen once. Broader study findings: Investigators viewed diversity estimates from one million T cells as underestimates, the study reported.

Note on this clonotype: The antigen remains undetermined.

V gave up 4 bases and J gave up 5 bases; unmatched junction bases: 15. This CDR3 comprises 17 residues. Germline V gene sequence: CDR1 ENHRY, CDR2 SYGVKD. The sample was also linked to a second study, of T cells of mothers and their children. That report adds: All donors were healthy and Caucasian; they were a few mothers and their six children. Sample barcodes plus 2-4 random nucleotides came from the M1S primer. The TCR beta CDR3 read count exceeded 10 million for each mother and was several million for each child.

Material for sequencing was blood. The sequence derives from a boy aged 5-17 years in good health. V is TRBV10-3 and J is TRBJ2-7, with TRBD2 identical over 9 bases. CDR3 DNA: TGTGCCATCAGTGGGTCGCTAGCAGTAGCGGGAGTTAACGAGCAGTACTTC. Translated, it gives CAISGSLAVAGVNEQYF.